This TCR beta chain was captured by sequencing in a study of cytomegalovirus exposure and HLA in healthy donors. Germline CDR1 SGHTA, CDR2 FQGNSA. V trimming: 3 bases; J trimming: 5 bases; junction bases outside the gene matches: 5. CDR3 length: 16 amino acids. PCR amplification relied on 60 Vbeta primers (plus 13 Jbeta primers). This table comes from immunoSEQ multiplex PCR, and its TCRdb copy is limited to in-frame clones, with some not included. Here the sample spans around 300,000 clones, about 66% being singletons. The specimen sequenced was PBMCs. The chain joins TRBV7-2 to TRBJ2-2; 11 bases align to TRBD2. This receptor was taken from a female donor in good health and CMV-seronegative. CDR3 DNA sequence: TGTGCCAGCAGCTTCGCCGGGACTAGCGGTACCGGGGAGCTGTTTTTT. It encodes CASSFAGTSGTGELFF. The whole variable domain, remainder taken from reference TRBV7-2 and TRBJ2-2, is GAGVSQSPSNKVTEKGKDVELRCDPISGHTALYWYRQSLGQGLEFLIYFQGNSAPDKSGLPSDRFSAERTGGSVSTLTIQRTQQEDSAVYLCASSFAGTSGTGELFFGEGSRLTVL.